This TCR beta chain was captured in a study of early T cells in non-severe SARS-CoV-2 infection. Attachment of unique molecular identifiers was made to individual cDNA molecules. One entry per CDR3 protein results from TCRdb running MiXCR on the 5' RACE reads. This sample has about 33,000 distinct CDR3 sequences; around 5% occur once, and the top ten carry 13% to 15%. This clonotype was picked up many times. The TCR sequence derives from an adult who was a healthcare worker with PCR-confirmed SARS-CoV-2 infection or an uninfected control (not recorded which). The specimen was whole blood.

In DNA form, the CDR3 reads TGCAGTGCTAGAATTCCGATAGCGGGCACCGGGGAGCTGTTTTTT. This gives the protein CSARIPIAGTGELFF. The V gene is TRBV20-1, the J gene TRBJ2-2, with 7 bases identical to TRBD2. The CDR3 runs to 15 residues. With 2 bases clipped from V and 4 bases from J, the junction kept 7 bases outside the gene matches. Germline V CDR1 and CDR2: DFQATT, SNEGSKA (reference sequence).